This T cell receptor beta chain was identified in a study of blood T cells in healthy people across ages. Germline loops: CDR1 SGHTA, CDR2 FQGNSA. CDR3 length: 14 amino acids. Together with a sample-barcoded 5' primer, a J-beta primer mix was included in a second PCR lasting roughly 6 to 12 cycles. TCRdb redid the calling of the 5' RACE reads with MiXCR, one entry per CDR3 protein. The data show roughly 1.6 million distinct CDR3 sequences, with around 36% seen just once and about 11% held by the top ten. This clonotype was seen only once. An end of the junction does not agree with germline; a read error may underlie this. Roughly 9.2 milliliters was the volume of peripheral blood drawn from each donor.

This chain uses TRBV7-2 with TRBJ2-1, with D unresolved. The origin of this receptor is a woman aged 25 to 39 in good health. The sequenced sample consisted of blood. CDR3 amino acids: CASSLTGSYDEQFF. The CDR3 bases are TGTGCCAGCAGCCTGACGGGTAGCTACGATGAGCAGTTCTTC. The complete variable domain, with remaining parts taken from reference TRBV7-2 and TRBJ2-1, reads GAGVSQSPSNKVTEKGKDVELRCDPISGHTALYWYRQSLGQGLEFLIYFQGNSAPDKSGLPSDRFSAERTGGSVSTLTIQRTQQEDSAVYLCASSLTGSYDEQFFGPGTRLTVL.